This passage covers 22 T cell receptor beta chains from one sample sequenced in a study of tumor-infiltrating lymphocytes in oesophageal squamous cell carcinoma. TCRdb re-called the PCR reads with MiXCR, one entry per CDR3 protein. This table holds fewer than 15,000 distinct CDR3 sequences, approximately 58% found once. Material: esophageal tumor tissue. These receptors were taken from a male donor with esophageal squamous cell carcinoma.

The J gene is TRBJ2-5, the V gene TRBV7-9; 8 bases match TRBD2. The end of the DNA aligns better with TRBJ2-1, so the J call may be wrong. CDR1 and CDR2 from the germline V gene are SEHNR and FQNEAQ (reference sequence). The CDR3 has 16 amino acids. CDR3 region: CASSSTSSGYYNEQFF. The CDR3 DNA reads TGTGCCAGCAGCTCCACATCTAGCGGGTACTACAATGAGCAGTTCTTC.

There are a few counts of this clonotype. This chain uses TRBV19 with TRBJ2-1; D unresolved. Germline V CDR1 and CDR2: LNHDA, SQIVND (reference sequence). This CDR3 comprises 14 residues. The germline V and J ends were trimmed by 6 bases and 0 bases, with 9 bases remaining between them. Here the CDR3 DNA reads TGTGCCAGTAGGGGCAGCCTCTCCTACAATGAGCAGTTCTTC. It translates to CASRGSLSYNEQFF.

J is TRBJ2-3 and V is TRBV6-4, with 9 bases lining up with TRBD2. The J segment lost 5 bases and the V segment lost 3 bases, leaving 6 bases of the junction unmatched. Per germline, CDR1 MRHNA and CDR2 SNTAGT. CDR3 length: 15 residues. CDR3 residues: CASSDRAGGQDTQYF. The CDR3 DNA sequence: TGTGCCAGCAGTGATAGAGCGGGAGGACAAGATACGCAGTATTTT.

As DNA, the CDR3 is TGTGCCAGCAGCGATCCGAAGGGGACCGGGGAGCTGTTTTTT. Translation gives CASSDPKGTGELFF. This rearrangement joins TRBV7-3 to TRBJ2-2, with D possibly TRBD1 on 5 matching bases. Germline V gene lookup returns CDR1 SGHTA and CDR2 FQGTGA. Trimming cost V 5 bases and J 5 bases, with 12 bases left between them. The CDR3 has 14 residues.

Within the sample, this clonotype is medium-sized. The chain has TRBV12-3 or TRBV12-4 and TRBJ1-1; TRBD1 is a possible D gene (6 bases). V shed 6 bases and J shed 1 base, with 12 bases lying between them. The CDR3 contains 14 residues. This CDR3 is CASSRTVGNTEAFF. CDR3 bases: TGTGCCAGCAGCCGGACAGTGGGGAACACTGAAGCTTTCTTT.

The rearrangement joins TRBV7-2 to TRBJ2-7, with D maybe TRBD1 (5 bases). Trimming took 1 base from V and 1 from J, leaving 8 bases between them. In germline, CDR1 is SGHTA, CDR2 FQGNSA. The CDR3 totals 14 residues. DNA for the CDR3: TGTGCCAGCAGCTTAGTGACAGCTTCCTACGAGCAGTACTTC. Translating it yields CASSLVTASYEQYF.

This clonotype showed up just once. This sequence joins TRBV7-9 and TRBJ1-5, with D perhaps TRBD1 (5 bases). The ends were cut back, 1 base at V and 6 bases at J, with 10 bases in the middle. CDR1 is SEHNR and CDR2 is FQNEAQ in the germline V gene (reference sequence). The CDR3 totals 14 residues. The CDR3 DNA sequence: TGTGCCAGCAGCTTAGGAGGGGTGGGTCAGCCCCAGCATTTT. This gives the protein CASSLGGVGQPQHF. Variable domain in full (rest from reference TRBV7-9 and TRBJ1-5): DTGVSQNPRHKITKRGQNVTFRCDPISEHNRLYWYRQTLGQGPEFLTYFQNEAQLEKSRLLSDRFSAERPKGSFSTLEIQRTEQGDSAMYLCASSLGGVGQPQHFGDGTRLSIL.

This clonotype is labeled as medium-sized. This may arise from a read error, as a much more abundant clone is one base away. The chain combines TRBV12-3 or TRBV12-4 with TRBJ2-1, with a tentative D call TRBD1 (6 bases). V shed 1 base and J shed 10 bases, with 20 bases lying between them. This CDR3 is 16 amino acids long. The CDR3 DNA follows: TGTGCCAGCAGTTTAGTTAATGTAGGGACAATCTACGAGCAGTTCTTC. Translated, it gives CASSLVNVGTIYEQFF.

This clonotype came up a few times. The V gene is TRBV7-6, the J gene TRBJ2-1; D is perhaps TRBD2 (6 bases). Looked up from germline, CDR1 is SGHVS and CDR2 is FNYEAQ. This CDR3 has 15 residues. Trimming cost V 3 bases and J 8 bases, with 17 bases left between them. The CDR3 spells CASSFGASVSYEQFF. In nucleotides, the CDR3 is TGTGCCAGCAGCTTTGGGGCTAGCGTTAGCTATGAGCAGTTCTTC.

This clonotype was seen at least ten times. The CDR3, as DNA: TGTGCCAGCAGCTTAATTTGGGCCCGGACAGAAAAACCTGGGAGCGAGCAGTACTTC. It yields the protein CASSLIWARTEKPGSEQYF. The rearrangement joins TRBV7-6 to TRBJ2-7; TRBD1 is a possible D gene (6 bases). Germline values: CDR1 SGHVS, CDR2 FNYEAQ. The CDR3 consists of 19 residues. V lost 2 bases to trimming and J lost 6 bases, with 29 bases between them.

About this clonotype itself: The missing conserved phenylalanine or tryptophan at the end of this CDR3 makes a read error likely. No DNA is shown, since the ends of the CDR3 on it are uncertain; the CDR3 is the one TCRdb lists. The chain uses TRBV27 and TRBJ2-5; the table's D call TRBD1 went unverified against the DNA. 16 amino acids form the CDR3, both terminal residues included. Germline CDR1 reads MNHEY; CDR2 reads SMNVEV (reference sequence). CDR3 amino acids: CASSTRSGSYEQYFGA.

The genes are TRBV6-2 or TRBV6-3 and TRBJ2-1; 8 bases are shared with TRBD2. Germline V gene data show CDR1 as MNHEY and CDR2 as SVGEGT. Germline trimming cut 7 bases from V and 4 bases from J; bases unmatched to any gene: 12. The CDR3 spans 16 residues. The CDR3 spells CASKVTSGSFYNEQFF. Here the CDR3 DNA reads TGTGCCAGCAAAGTAACGAGCGGGAGTTTTTACAATGAGCAGTTCTTC.

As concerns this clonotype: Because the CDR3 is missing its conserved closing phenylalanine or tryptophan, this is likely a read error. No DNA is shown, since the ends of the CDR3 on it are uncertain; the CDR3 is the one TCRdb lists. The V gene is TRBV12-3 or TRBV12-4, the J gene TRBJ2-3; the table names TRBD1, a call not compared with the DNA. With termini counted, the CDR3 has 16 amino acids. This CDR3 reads CASSLWGQGSEQYFGP.

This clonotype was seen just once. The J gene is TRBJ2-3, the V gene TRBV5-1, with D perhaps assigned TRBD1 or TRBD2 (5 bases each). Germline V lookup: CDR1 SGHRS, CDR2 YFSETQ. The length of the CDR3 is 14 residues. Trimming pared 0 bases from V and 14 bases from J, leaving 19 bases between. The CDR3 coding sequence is TGCGCCAGCAGCTTGGGAGAGGGGACCGGGGAGCTGTATTTT. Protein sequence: CASSLGEGTGELYF.

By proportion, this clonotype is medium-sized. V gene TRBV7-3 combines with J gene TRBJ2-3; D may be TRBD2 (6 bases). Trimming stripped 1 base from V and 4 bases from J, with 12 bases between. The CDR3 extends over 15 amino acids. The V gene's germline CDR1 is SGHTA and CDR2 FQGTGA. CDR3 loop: CASSLSGPGADTQYF. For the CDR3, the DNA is TGTGCCAGCAGCTTAAGTGGCCCGGGGGCAGATACGCAGTATTTT.

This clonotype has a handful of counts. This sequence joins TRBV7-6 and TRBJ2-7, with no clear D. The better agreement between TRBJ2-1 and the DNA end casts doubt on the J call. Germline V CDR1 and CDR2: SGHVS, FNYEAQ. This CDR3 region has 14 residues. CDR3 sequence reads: CASSLLGDSNEQFF. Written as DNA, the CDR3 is TGTGCCAGCAGCTTACTCGGAGATTCGAATGAGCAGTTCTTC.

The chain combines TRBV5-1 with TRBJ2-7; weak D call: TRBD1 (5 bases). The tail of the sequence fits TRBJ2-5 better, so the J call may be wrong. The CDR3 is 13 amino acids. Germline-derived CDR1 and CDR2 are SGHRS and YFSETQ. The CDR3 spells CASSLEGQETQYF. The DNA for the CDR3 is TGCGCCAGCAGCTTGGAGGGGCAAGAGACCCAGTACTTC.

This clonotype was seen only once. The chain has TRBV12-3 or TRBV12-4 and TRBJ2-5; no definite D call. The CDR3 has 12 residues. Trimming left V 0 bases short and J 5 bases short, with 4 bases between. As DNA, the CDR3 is TGTGCCAGCAGTTTAGCGTCCGAGACCCAGTACTTC. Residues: CASSLASETQYF.

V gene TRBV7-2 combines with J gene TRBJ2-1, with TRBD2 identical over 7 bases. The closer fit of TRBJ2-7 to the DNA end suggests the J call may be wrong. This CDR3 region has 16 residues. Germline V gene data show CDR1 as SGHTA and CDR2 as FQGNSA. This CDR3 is CASSWRLASNHNEQYF. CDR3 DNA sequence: TGTGCCAGCAGCTGGCGACTAGCAAGTAATCACAATGAGCAGTACTTC.

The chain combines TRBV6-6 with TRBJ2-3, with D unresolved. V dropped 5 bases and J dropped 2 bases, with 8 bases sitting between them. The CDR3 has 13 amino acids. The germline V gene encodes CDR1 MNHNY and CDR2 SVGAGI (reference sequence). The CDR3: CASSPSVTDTQYF. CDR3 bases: TGTGCCAGCAGTCCCTCCGTCACAGATACGCAGTATTTT.

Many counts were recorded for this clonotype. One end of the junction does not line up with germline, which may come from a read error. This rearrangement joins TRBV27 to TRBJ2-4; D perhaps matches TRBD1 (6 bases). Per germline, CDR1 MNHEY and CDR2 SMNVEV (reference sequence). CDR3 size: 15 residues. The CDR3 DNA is TGTGCCAGCAGTTTAGGGGGCCTAAAAGGTTCACCCCTCCACTTC. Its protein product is CASSLGGLKGSPLHF.

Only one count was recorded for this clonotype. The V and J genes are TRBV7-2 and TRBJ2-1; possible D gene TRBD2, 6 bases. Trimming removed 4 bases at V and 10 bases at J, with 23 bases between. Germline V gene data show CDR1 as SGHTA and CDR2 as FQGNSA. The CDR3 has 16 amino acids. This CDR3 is CASSSMSTAGIYEQFF. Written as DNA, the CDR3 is TGTGCCAGCAGCTCCATGAGCACCGCGGGAATCTACGAGCAGTTCTTC.